This T cell receptor beta chain derives from a study of CD8 T cells in Susac syndrome. RNA in amounts of roughly 0.5 to 1 ug was reverse transcribed with random hexamers. Amplification of the TCR beta CDR3 was carried out by immunoSEQ multiplex PCR, which spanned a total of 54 Vbeta and 13 Jbeta segments. MiXCR, applied by TCRdb to the immunoSEQ multiplex PCR reads, yields one record per CDR3 protein. The data contain 180,000 or so distinct CDR3 sequences, around 94% of them singletons. The CDR3 contains 13 residues. Germline values: CDR1 SQVTM, CDR2 ANQGSEA. Trimming removed 8 bases from V and 3 bases from J, with 15 bases in between. Sequencing of TCR beta was performed on blood CD8+ T cells and on blood CD4+ T cells. Controls matched for sex and age were healthy donors. FACS was used to enrich TEMRA cells, whereas the CD8+ and CD4+ T cells were obtained by negative isolation.

The specimen was CD4+ T cells from PBMCs. The chain couples TRBV29-1 to TRBJ2-3; tentatively, D is TRBD2 (7 bases). This sequence originates from a human donor in good health. This CDR3 reads CSLTGRGTDTQYF. In DNA, the CDR3 is TGCAGCCTAACAGGGAGGGGGACAGATACGCAGTATTTT.